These 10 T cell receptor beta chains were all obtained from the same sample, sequenced in a study of regulatory T cells in long-lasting Graves disease. Regarding time point: newly diagnosed GD, antithyroid drugs for less than 3 months. There was RNA extracted from PBMCs, and the TCR library was made from it. Arm-PCR of CDR3 regions with iRepertoire HTBI primers generated TCR beta libraries. TCRdb itself ran the multiplex PCR reads through MiXCR, one entry per CDR3 protein. This table has 300,000 to 400,000 distinct CDR3 sequences, about a sixth appearing once. Sequenced material: peripheral blood mononuclear cells (PBMCs), taken at new diagnosis, from a patient treated with antithyroid drugs. The receptors come from a female donor with Graves disease.

The chain employs TRBV19 and TRBJ1-1; perhaps TRBD1 as D (6 bases). In germline, CDR1 is LNHDA, CDR2 SQIVND (reference sequence). There are 13 residues in the CDR3. The ends were cut back, 3 bases at V and 4 bases at J, with 9 bases in the middle. CDR3 DNA: TGTGCCAGTAGTATTGACAGGCCCACTGAAGCTTTCTTT. Translated: CASSIDRPTEAFF.

This clonotype was detected many times. V is TRBV20-1 and J is TRBJ2-1, with unresolved D. V was clipped by 5 bases and J by 4 bases, with 12 bases between them. This CDR3 comprises 13 residues. Germline CDR1 and CDR2: DFQATT and SNEGSKA (reference sequence). The CDR3 reads CSAFSSLYNEQFF. CDR3 nucleotides: TGCAGTGCTTTTTCTTCACTGTACAATGAGCAGTTCTTC.

This clonotype came up many times. This chain joins TRBV20-1 and TRBJ2-3; 16 nucleotides align to TRBD2. Losses at the gene ends were 4 bases for V and 6 bases for J; bases not matched to a gene: 7. The germline V gene has CDR1 DFQATT and CDR2 SNEGSKA (reference sequence). The CDR3 extends over 16 amino acids. Written as DNA, the CDR3 is TGCAGTGCTAAGGGACTAGCGGGGGGGCAAGTTGATACGCAGTATTTT. Translated: CSAKGLAGGQVDTQYF.

This clonotype was seen many times. V is TRBV28 and J is TRBJ1-5, with D perhaps TRBD1 (5 bases). Germline CDR1 reads MDHEN; CDR2 reads SYDVKM. The CDR3 is made up of 15 amino acids. V lost 6 bases and J lost 1, with 13 bases in between. CDR3 region: CASSRVGRSNQPQHF. The CDR3 DNA is TGTGCCAGCAGCCGAGTGGGACGGAGCAATCAGCCCCAGCATTTT.

In this sample, this clonotype turned up a few times. The junction departs from germline at one end; a sequencing error may be responsible. This chain joins TRBV12-3 or TRBV12-4 and TRBJ2-5; TRBD2 agrees at 9 bases. The CDR3 covers 14 residues. CDR3 DNA sequence: TGTGCCAGCTCGGCGGGGGGGGTCTCAGAGACCCAGCACTTC. Its translation: CASSAGGVSETQHF.

This clonotype was recorded a few times. This chain links TRBV18 with TRBJ2-7; weak D call: TRBD2 (5 bases). The CDR3 is made up of 14 amino acids. In germline, CDR1 is KGHSH, CDR2 LQKENI. The ends were cut back, 2 bases at V and 4 bases at J, with 12 bases in the middle. CDR3 region: CASSPTPGLYEQYF. CDR3 coding DNA: TGTGCCAGCTCACCAACCCCGGGATTGTACGAGCAGTACTTC.

This clonotype was detected many times. This chain uses TRBV20-1 with TRBJ1-5, with 7 bases fitting TRBD1. The ends lost 5 bases at V and 2 bases at J; junction bases unmatched: 6. The CDR3 runs 14 residues. The V gene's germline CDR1 is DFQATT and CDR2 SNEGSKA (reference sequence). Here the CDR3 reads CSAQGGTGNQPQHF. CDR3 nucleotides: TGCAGTGCTCAAGGGGGCACGGGCAATCAGCCCCAGCATTTT.

The chain carries TRBV30 and TRBJ2-2; D is uncertain. Deletions cut 1 base from V and 4 bases from J, with 7 bases between. Germline assignment: CDR1 GTSNPN and CDR2 SVGIG (reference sequence). CDR3 size: 13 residues. This chain's CDR3 is CAWSAVATGELFF. CDR3 bases: TGTGCCTGGAGTGCGGTTGCCACCGGGGAGCTGTTTTTT.

This clonotype was recorded many times. V is TRBV29-1 and J is TRBJ2-1, with 12 positions matching TRBD2. Trimming cost V 8 bases and J 2 bases; bases outside gene matches: 7. Germline values: CDR1 SQVTM, CDR2 ANQGSEA. This CDR3 is built from 15 residues. As DNA, the CDR3 is TGCAGCTCTAGCGGGAGGGCCCATCCCTACAATGAGCAGTTCTTC. Amino acid sequence: CSSSGRAHPYNEQFF.

Ten or more counts support this clonotype. The chain has TRBV3-1 and TRBJ2-4, with no clear D. The CDR3 contains 15 residues. The V end was cut by 1 base, the J end by 5 bases, with 12 bases between. Per the germline V gene, CDR1 is LGHDT and CDR2 is YNNKEL (reference sequence). CDR3 sequence: CASSQVGGYQNIQYF. For the CDR3, the DNA is TGTGCCAGCAGCCAAGTTGGCGGATACCAAAACATTCAGTACTTC.